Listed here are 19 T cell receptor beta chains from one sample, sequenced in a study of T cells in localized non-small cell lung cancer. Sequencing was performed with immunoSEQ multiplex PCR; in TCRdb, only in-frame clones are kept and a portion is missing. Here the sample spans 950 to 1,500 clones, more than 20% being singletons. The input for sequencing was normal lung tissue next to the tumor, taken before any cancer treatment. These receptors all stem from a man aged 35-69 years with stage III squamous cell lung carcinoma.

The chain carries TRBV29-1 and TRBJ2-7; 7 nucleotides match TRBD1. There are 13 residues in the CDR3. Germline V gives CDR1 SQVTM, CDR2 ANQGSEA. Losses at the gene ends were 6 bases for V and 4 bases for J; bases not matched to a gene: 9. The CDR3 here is CSVLQGGGYEQYF. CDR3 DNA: TGCAGCGTGCTACAAGGGGGCGGATACGAGCAGTACTTC.

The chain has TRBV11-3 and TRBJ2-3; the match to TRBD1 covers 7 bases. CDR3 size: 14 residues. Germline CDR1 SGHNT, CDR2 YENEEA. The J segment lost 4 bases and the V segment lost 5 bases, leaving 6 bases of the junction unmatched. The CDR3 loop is CASSPNRGPDTQYF. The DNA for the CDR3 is TGTGCCAGCAGCCCCAACAGGGGACCAGATACGCAGTATTTT.

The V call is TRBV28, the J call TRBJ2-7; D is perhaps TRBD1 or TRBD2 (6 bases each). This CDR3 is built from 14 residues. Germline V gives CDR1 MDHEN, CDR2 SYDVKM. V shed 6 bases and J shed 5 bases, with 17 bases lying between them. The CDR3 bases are TGTGCCAGCAGGGGGGGACAACTCTTCCACGAGCAGTACTTC. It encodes CASRGGQLFHEQYF.

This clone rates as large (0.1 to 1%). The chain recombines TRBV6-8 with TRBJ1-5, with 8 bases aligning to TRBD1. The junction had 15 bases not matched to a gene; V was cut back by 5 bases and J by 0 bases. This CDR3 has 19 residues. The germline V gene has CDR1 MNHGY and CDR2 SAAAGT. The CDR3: CASSAYKRDRLNSNQPQHF. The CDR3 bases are TGTGCCAGCAGTGCTTACAAGAGGGACAGGCTAAATAGCAATCAGCCCCAGCATTTT.

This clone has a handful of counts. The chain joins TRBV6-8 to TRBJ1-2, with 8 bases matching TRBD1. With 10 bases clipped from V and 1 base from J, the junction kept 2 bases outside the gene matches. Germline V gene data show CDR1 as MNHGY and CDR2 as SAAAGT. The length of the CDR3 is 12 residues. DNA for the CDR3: TGTGCCATAGGACAGGGTAACTATGGCTACACCTTC. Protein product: CAIGQGNYGYTF.

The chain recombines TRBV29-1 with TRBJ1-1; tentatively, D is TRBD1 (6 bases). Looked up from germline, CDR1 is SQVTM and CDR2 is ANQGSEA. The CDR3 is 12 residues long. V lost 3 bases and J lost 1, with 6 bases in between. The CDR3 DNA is TGCAGCGTTGAGGGACAGAACACTGAAGCTTTCTTT. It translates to CSVEGQNTEAFF.

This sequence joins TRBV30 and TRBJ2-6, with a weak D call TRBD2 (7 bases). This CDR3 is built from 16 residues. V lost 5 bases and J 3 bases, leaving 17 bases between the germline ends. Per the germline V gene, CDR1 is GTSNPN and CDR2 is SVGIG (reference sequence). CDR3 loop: CAWYPSGGGGANVLTF. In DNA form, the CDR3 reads TGTGCCTGGTACCCGTCGGGGGGCGGTGGGGCCAACGTCCTGACTTTC. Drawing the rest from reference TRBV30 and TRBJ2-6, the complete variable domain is SQTIHQWPATLVQPVGSPLSLECTVEGTSNPNLYWYRQAAGRGLQLLFYSVGIGQISSEVPQNLSASRPQDRQFILSSKKLLLSDSGFYLCAWYPSGGGGANVLTFGAGSRLTVL.

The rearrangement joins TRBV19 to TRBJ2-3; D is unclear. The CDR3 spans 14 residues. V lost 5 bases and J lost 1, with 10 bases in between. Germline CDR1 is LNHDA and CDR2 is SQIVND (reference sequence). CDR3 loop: CASSQTGGTDTQYF. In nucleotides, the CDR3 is TGTGCCAGTAGTCAGACTGGCGGCACAGATACGCAGTATTTT.

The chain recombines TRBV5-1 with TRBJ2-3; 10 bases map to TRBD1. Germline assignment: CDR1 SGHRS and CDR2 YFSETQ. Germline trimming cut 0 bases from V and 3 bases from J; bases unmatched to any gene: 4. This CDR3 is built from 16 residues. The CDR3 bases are TGCGCCAGCAGCTTGGGAGACAGGGGGCTTACAGATACGCAGTATTTT. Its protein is CASSLGDRGLTDTQYF. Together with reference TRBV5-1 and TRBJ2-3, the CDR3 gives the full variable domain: KAGVTQTPRYLIKTRGQQVTLSCSPISGHRSVSWYQQTPGQGLQFLFEYFSETQRNKGNFPGRFSGRQFSNSRSEMNVSTLELGDSALYLCASSLGDRGLTDTQYFGPGTRLTVL.

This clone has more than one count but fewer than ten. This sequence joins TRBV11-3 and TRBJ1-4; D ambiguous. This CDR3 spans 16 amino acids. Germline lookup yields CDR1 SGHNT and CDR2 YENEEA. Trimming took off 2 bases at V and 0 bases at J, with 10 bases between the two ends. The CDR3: CASSLMFGATNEKLFF. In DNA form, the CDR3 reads TGTGCCAGCAGCTTAATGTTCGGGGCAACTAATGAAAAACTGTTTTTT. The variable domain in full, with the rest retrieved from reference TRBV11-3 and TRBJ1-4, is EAGVVQSPRYKIIEKKQPVAFWCNPISGHNTLYWYLQNLGQGPELLIRYENEEAVDDSQLPKDRFSAERLKGVDSTLKIQPAELGDSAVYLCASSLMFGATNEKLFFGSGTQLSVL.

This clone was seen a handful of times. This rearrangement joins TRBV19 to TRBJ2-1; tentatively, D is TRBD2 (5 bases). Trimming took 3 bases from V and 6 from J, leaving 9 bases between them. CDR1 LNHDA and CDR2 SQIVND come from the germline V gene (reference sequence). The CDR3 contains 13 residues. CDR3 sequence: CASSMELGNEQFF. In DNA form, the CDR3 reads TGTGCCAGTAGTATGGAACTAGGCAATGAGCAGTTCTTC.

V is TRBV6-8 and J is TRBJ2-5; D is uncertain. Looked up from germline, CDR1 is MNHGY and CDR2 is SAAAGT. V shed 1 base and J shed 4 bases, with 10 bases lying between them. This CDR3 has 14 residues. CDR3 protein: CASSYWGIGETQYF. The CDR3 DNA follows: TGTGCCAGCAGTTACTGGGGTATTGGAGAGACCCAGTACTTC.

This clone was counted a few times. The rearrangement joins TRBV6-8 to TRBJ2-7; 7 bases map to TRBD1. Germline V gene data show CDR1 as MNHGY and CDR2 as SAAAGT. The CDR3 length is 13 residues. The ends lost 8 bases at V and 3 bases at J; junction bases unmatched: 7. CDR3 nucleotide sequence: TGTGCCAGCGAATCGACAGGGAGCTACGAGCAGTACGTC. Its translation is CASESTGSYEQYV.

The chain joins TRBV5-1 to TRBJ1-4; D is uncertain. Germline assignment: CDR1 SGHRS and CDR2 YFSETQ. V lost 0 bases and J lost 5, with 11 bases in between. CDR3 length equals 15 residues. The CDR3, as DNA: TGCGCCAGCAGCTTGGCTCAGAGCCGAAATGAAAAACTGTTTTTT. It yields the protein CASSLAQSRNEKLFF.

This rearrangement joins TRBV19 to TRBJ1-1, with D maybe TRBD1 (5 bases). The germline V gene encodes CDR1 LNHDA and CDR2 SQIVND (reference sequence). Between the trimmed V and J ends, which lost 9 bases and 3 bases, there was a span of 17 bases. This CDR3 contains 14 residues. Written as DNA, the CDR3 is TGTGCCAGCACCCGGGGGATGGGGGACACTGAAGCTTTCTTT. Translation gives CASTRGMGDTEAFF.

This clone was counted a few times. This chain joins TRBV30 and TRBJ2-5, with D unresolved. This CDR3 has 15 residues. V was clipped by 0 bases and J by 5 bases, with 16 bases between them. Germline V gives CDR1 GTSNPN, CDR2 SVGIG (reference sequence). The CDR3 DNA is TGTGCCTGGAGTGTTTCATTGGGGTCGACGGAGACCCAGTACTTC. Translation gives CAWSVSLGSTETQYF. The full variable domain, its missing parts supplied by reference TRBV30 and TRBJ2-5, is SQTIHQWPATLVQPVGSPLSLECTVEGTSNPNLYWYRQAAGRGLQLLFYSVGIGQISSEVPQNLSASRPQDRQFILSSKKLLLSDSGFYLCAWSVSLGSTETQYFGPGTRLLVL.

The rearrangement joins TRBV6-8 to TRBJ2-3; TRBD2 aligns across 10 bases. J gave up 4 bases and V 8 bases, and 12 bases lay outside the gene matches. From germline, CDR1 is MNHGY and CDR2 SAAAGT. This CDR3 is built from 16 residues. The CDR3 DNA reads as TGTGCCAGCCGCACACAACTAGCGGGGAGGGCAGATACGCAGTATTTT. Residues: CASRTQLAGRADTQYF.

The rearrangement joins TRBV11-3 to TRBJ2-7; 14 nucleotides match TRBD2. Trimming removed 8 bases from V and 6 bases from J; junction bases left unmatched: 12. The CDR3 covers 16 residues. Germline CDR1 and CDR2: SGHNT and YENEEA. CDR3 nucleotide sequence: TGTGCCAGCTTTCGACTAGCGGGAGGGCCTCTTGCCGAGCAGTACTTC. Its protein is CASFRLAGGPLAEQYF.

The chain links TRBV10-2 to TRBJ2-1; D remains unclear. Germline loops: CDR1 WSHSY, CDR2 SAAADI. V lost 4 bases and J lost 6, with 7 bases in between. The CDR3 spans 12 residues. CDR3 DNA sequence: TGCGCCAGCAGTGGAATGAGCAATGAGCAGTTCTTC. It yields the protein CASSGMSNEQFF.